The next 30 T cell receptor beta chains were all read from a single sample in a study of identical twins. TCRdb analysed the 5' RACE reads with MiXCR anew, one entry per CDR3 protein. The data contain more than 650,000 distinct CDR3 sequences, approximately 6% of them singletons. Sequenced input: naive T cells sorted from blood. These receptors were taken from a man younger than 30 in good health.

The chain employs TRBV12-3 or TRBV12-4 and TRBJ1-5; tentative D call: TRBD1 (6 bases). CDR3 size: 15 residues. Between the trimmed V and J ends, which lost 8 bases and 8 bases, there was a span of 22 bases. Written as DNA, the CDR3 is TGTGCCAGCCAACCGAAACAGGGACCTAAAGAGCCCCAGCATTTT. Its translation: CASQPKQGPKEPQHF.

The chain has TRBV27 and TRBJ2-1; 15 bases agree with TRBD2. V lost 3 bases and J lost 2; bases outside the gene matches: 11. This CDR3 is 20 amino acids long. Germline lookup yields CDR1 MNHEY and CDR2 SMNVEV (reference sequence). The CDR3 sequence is CASSLGLGTSGRFPYNEQFF. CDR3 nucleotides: TGTGCCAGCAGTTTGGGGTTGGGGACTAGCGGGAGGTTCCCCTACAATGAGCAGTTCTTC.

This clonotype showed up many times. In nucleotides, the CDR3 is TGTGCCAGCAGTTTATGGGGTAAGGAGGGTCAGCCCCAGCATTTT. Residues: CASSLWGKEGQPQHF. The V call is TRBV12-3 or TRBV12-4, the J call TRBJ1-5; D remains unclear. The CDR3 runs 15 residues. Trimming cost V 2 bases and J 6 bases, with 14 bases left between them.

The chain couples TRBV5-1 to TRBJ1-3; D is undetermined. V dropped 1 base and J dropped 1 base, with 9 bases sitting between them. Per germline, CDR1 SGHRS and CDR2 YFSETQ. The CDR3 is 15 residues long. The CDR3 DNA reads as TGCGCCAGCAGCTTGTTCTCGTCTTCTGGAAACACCATATATTTT. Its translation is CASSLFSSSGNTIYF. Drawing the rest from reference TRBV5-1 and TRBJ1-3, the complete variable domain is KAGVTQTPRYLIKTRGQQVTLSCSPISGHRSVSWYQQTPGQGLQFLFEYFSETQRNKGNFPGRFSGRQFSNSRSEMNVSTLELGDSALYLCASSLFSSSGNTIYFGEGSWLTVV.

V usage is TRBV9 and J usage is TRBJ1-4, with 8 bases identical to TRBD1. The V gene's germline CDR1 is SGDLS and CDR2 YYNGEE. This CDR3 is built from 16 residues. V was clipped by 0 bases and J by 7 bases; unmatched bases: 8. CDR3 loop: CASSVGATGDSEKLFF. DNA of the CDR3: TGTGCCAGCAGCGTAGGGGCGACAGGGGATAGTGAAAAACTGTTTTTT.

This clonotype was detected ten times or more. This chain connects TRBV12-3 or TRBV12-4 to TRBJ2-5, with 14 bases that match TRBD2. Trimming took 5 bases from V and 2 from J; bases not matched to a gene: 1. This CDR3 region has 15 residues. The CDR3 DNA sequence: TGTGCCAGCAGTAGACTAGCGGGAGGGCAAGAGACCCAGTACTTC. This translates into CASSRLAGGQETQYF.

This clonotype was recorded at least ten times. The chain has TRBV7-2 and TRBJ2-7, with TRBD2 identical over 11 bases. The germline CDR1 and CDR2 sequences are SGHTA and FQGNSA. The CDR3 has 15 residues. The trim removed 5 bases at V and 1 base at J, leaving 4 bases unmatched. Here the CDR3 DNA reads TGTGCCAGCAGCACAAGACTAGCGGGATCCTACGAGCAGTACTTC. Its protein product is CASSTRLAGSYEQYF.

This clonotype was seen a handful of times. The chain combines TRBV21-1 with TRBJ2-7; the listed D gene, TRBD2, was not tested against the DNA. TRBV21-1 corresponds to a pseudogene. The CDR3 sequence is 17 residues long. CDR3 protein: CASNLKGRLADSYEQYF. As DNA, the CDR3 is TGTGCCAGCAACCTAAAGGGGAGACTAGCGGACTCCTACGAGCAGTACTTC.

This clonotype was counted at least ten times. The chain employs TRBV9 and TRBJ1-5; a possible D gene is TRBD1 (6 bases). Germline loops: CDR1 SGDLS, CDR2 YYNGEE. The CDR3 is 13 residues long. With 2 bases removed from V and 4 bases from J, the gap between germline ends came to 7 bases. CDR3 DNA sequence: TGTGCCAGCAGCGTTGGACAGAATCAGCCCCAGCATTTT. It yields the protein CASSVGQNQPQHF.

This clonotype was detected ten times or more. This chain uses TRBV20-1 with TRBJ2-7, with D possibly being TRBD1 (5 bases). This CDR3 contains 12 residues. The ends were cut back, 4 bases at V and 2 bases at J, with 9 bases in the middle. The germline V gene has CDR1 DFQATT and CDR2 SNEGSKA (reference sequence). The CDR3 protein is CSAIDSPYEQYF. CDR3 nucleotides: TGCAGTGCTATCGACAGCCCCTACGAGCAGTACTTC.

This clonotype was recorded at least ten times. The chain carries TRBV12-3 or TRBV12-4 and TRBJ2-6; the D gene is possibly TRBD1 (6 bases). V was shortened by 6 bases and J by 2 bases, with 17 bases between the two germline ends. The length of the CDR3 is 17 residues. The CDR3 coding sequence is TGTGCCAGCAGGGAACAGGGTGAGGGGCCTGGGGCCAACGTCCTGACTTTC. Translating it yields CASREQGEGPGANVLTF.

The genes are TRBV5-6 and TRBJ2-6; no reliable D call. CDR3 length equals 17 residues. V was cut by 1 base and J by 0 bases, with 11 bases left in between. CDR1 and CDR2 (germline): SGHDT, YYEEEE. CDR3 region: CASSLRADRSGANVLTF. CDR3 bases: TGTGCCAGCAGCTTGCGGGCAGACCGCTCTGGGGCCAACGTCCTGACTTTC.

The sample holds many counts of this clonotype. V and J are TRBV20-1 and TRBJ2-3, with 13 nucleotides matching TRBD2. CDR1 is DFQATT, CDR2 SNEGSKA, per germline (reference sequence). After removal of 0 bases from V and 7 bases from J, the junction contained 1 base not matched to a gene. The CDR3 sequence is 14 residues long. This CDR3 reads CSARELAGGNTQYF. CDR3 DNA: TGCAGTGCTAGAGAACTAGCGGGAGGGAATACGCAGTATTTT.

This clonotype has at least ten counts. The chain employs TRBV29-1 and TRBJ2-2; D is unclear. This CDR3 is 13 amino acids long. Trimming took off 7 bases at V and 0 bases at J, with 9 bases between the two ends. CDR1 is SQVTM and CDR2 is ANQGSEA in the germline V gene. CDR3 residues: CSADRTNTGELFF. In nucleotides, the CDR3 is TGCAGCGCCGACCGAACGAACACCGGGGAGCTGTTTTTT.

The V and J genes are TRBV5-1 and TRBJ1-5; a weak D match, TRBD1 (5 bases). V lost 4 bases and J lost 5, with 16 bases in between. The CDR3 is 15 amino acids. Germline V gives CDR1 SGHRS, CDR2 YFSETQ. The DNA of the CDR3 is TGCGCCAGCAGCCCGGGTGGGGACCTCCATCAGCCCCAGCATTTT. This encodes CASSPGGDLHQPQHF.

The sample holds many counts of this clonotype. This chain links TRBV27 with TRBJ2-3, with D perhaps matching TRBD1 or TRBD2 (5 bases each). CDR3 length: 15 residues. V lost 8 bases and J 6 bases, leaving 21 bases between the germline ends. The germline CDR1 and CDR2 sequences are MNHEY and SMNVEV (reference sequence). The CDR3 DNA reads TGTGCCAGCCGCTCCCTAGGGGAGTTTGGGGATACGCAGTATTTT. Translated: CASRSLGEFGDTQYF.

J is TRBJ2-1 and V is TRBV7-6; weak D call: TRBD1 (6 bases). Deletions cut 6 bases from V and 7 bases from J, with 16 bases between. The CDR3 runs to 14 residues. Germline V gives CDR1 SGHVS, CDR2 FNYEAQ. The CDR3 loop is CASRGTGRRNEQFF. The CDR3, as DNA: TGTGCCAGCAGGGGCACAGGGCGTCGAAATGAGCAGTTCTTC.

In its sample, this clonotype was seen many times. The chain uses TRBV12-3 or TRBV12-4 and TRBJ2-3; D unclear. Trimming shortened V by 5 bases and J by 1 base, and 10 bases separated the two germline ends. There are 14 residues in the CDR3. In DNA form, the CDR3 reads TGTGCCAGCAGTGCGGTTCTTCGCACAGATACGCAGTATTTT. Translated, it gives CASSAVLRTDTQYF.

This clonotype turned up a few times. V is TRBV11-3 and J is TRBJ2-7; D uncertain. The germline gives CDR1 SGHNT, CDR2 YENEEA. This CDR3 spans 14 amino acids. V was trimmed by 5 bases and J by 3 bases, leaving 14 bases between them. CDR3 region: CASSPRAGYYEQYV. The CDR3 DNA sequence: TGTGCCAGCAGCCCCCGGGCAGGTTACTACGAGCAGTACGTC.

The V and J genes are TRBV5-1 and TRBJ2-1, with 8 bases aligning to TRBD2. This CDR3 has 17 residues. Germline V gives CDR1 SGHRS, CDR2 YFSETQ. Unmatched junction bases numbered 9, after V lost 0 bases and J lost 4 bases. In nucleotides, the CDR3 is TGCGCCAGCAGCTTGGAAGGTAGCGGGACTTCTTACAATGAGCAGTTCTTC. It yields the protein CASSLEGSGTSYNEQFF.

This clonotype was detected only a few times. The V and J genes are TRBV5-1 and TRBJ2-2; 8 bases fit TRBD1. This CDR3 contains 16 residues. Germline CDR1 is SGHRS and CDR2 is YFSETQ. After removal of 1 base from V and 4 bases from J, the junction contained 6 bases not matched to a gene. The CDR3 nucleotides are TGCGCCAGCAGCTTGAGAGGACAGGGCGCCACCGGGGAGCTGTTTTTT. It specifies CASSLRGQGATGELFF.

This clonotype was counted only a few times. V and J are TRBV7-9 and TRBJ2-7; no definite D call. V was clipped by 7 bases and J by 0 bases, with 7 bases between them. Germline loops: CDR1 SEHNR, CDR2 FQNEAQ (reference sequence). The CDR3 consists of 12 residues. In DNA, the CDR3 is TGTGCCAGCAAACCAAACTCCTACGAGCAGTACGTC. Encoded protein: CASKPNSYEQYV.

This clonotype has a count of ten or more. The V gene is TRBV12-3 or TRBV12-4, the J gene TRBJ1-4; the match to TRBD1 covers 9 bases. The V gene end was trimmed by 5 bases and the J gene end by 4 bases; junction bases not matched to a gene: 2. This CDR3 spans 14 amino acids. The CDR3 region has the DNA TGTGCCAGCAGTACGGACAGGGGTAATGAAAAACTGTTTTTT. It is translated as CASSTDRGNEKLFF.

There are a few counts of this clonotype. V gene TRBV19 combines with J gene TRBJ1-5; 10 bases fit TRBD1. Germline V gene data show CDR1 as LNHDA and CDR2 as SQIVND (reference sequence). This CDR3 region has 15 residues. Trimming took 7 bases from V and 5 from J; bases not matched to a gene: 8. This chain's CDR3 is CASTETGGGHQPQHF. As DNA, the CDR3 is TGTGCCAGTACCGAGACAGGGGGCGGGCATCAGCCCCAGCATTTT.

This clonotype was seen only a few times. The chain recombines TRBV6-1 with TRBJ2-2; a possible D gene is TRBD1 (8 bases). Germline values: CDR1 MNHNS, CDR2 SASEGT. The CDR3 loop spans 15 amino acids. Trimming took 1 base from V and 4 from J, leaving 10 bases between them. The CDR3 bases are TGTGCCAGCAGTGAAGACAGGGGGGGCACCGGGGAGCTGTTTTTT. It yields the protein CASSEDRGGTGELFF.

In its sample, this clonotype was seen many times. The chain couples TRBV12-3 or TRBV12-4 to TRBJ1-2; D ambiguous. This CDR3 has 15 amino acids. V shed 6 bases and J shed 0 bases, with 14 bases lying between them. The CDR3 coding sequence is TGTGCCAGCAGACAAAGCTTACTAGCTAACTATGGCTACACCTTC. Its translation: CASRQSLLANYGYTF.

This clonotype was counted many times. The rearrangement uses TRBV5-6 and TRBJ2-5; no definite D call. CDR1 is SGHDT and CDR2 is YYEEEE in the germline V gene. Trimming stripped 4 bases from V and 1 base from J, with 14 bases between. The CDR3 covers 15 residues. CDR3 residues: CASSLRPTPQETQYF. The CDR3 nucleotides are TGTGCCAGCAGCCTGAGACCAACCCCCCAAGAGACCCAGTACTTC.

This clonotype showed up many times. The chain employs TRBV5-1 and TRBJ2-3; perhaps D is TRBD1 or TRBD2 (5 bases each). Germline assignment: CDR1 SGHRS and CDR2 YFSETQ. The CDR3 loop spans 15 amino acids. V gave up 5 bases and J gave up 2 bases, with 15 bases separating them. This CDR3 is CASRNGAQYTDTQYF. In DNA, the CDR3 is TGCGCCAGCAGAAACGGGGCTCAGTACACAGATACGCAGTATTTT. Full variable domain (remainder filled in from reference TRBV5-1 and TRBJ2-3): KAGVTQTPRYLIKTRGQQVTLSCSPISGHRSVSWYQQTPGQGLQFLFEYFSETQRNKGNFPGRFSGRQFSNSRSEMNVSTLELGDSALYLCASRNGAQYTDTQYFGPGTRLTVL.

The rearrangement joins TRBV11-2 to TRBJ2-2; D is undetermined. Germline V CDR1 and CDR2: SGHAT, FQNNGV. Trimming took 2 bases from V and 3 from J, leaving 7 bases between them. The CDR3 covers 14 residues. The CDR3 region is CASSLMLDTGELFF. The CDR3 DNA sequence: TGTGCCAGCAGCTTAATGTTGGACACCGGGGAGCTGTTTTTT.

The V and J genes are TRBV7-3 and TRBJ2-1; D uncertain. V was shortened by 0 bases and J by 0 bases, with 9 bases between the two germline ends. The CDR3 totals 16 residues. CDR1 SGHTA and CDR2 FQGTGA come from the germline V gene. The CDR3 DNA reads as TGTGCCAGCAGCTTAACTTCCCCGAGCTCCTACAATGAGCAGTTCTTC. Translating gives CASSLTSPSSYNEQFF. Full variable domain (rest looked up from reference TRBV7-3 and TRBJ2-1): GAGVSQTPSNKVTEKGKYVELRCDPISGHTALYWYRQSLGQGPEFLIYFQGTGAADDSGLPNDRFFAVRPEGSVSTLKIQRTERGDSAVYLCASSLTSPSSYNEQFFGPGTRLTVL.